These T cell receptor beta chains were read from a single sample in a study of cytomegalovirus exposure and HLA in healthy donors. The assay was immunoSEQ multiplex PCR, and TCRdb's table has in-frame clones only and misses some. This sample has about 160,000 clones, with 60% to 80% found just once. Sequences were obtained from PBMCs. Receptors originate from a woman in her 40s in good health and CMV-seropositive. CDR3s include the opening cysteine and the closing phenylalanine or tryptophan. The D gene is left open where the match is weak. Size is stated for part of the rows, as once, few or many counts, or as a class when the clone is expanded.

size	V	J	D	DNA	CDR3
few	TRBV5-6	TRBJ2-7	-	TGTGCCAGCAGCCTAGGACTACTCTACGAGCAGTACTTC	CASSLGLLYEQYF
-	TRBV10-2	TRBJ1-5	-	TGCGCCAGCAGTGAGGGGGGGGCCAGCTACAATCAGCCCCAGCATTTT	CASSEGGASYNQPQHF
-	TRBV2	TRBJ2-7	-	TGTGCCAGCGCCAGGGGAATTTACGAGCAGTACTTC	CASARGIYEQYF
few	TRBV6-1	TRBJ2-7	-	TGTGCCAGCAGGGAACAGGGTCCCAGCTCCTACGAGCAGTACTTC	CASREQGPSSYEQYF
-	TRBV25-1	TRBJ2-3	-	TGTGCCAGCAGTGAATTGTCAGGCGTCCGAGATACGCAGTATTTT	CASSELSGVRDTQYF
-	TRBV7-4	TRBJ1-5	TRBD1	TGTGCCAGCAGCCCGGGGACAGGGTCCAGCAATCAGCCCCAGCATTTT	CASSPGTGSSNQPQHF
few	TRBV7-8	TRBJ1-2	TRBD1	TGTGCCAGCAGCCACGGGACAGAATATGGCTACACCTTC	CASSHGTEYGYTF
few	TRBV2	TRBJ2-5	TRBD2	TGTGCCAGCGGACTAGCGGGGGGGAAAGAGACCCAGTACTTC	CASGLAGGKETQYF
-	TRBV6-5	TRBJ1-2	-	TGTGCCAGCAGTACCTTACAGATTAACTATGGCTACACCTTC	CASSTLQINYGYTF
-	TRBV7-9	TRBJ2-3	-	TGTGCCAGCAGCTTAGTTGGGGGCGGCACAGATACGCAGTATTTT	CASSLVGGGTDTQYF
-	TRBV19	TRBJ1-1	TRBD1	TGTGCCAGTAGTACAGGGGGCGCGGGTCTCCCCACTGAAGCTTTCTTT	CASSTGGAGLPTEAFF
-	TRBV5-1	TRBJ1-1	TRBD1	TGCGCCAGCAGCTTGGGTAGGACAGGGGAAGCTGAAGCTTTCTTT	CASSLGRTGEAEAFF
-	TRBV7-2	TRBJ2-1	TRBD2	TGTGCCAGCACCGTGAGGGAGCGGGGGATCGATGAGCAGTTCTTC	CASTVRERGIDEQFF
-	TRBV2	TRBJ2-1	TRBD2	TGTGCCAGCAGTCCCCGGACTAGTGACAATGAGCAGTTCTTC	CASSPRTSDNEQFF
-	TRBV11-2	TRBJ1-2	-	TGTGCCAGCAGCTTAGATAAAAGGGCGGGGGCGAGAGGCTACACCTTC	CASSLDKRAGARGYTF
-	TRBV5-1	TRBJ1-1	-	TGCGCCAGCAGCTTGGACGGGTTGAACACTGAAGCTTTCTTT	CASSLDGLNTEAFF
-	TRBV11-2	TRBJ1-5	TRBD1	TGTGCCAGCAGCGTAGAGGGGGACAGGGCCCAGCATTTT	CASSVEGDRAQHF